A single T cell receptor beta chain is shown here with its context. The antigen it binds to is not known. The sample holds no much larger clone one base away, and base qualities are not on file. The data derive from a study of OX40 agonist ivuxolimab in advanced cancers. Study-wide context: Ivuxolimab was an agonistic, fully human IgG2 monoclonal antibody directed against OX40 (CD134), a costimulatory receptor. Intravenous ivuxolimab was administered to patients every 2 weeks at six dose levels: 0.01, 0.1, 0.3, 1.5, 3 and 10 mg/kg. Among the roughly 52 dose-escalation patients, some 19 had hepatocellular carcinoma, approximately 15 melanoma, 9 renal cell carcinoma and 9 head and neck cancer. A male proportion of around 80% and a mean age of roughly 55 years, ranging from about 20 to 85, were recorded for the dose-escalation cohort. Prior anti-PD-1, anti-PD-L1 or anti-CTLA-4 therapy was permitted, and checkpoint inhibitors had been received by 40% to 50% of dose-escalation patients. Partial responses were achieved by three dose-escalation patients, of whom one had hepatocellular carcinoma and two had cutaneous melanoma. Peripheral TCRbeta sequencing aimed to test whether ivuxolimab altered TCR sequence diversity and caused clonal T-cell expansion. The paper describes the monotherapy dose-escalation part (N ≈ 49 patients) of the phase I trial of ivuxolimab.

The germline V gene encodes CDR1 SNHLY and CDR2 FYNNEI. A distance of 8 bases separates the germline ends of V and J, which lose 2 bases and 0 bases respectively. Including cysteine and phenylalanine, the CDR3 has 15 amino acids. Here the CDR3 DNA is all that survives: 45 bases in frame from base 1. Patients with autoimmune disease history or receiving systemic immunosuppression were excluded from the trial. Peripheral blood for TCR sequencing was collected from all dose cohorts at baseline, on cycle 4 day 1, and on cycle 7 day 1. Samples were obtained from an open-label, multicenter, first-in-human phase I dose-escalation trial of ivuxolimab. Adults with locally advanced or metastatic head and neck squamous cell, hepatocellular, melanoma or renal cell carcinoma were enrolled in the trial. Before TCR sequencing, CD4+ T cells and CD8+ T cells from peripheral blood were sorted into separate populations.

Points the paper makes about the study in general: Which antigens the clonally expanded peripheral T cells were specific for was not determined. After ivuxolimab, expanded clones were on average more numerous among CD8+ T cells than among CD4+ T cells. Low levels of normalized T-cell clonal expansion were also seen in some patients who did not respond. Partial responders in the 0.1-3.0 mg/kg groups had among the lowest normalized peripheral clonal expansion, especially among CD8+ T cells. At doses from 0.1 to 3.0 mg/kg, clonal expansion was seen in both CD4+ and CD8+ blood T cells between baseline and week 6.

To sequence the TCRbeta CDR3 region, genomic DNA was isolated from the sorted cells. The immunoSEQ Assay was used for sequencing of TCRbeta CDR3 regions. Imported from immuneACCESS, the table was reduced by TCRdb to in-frame sequences with V and J called. These copies leave out some clones; in studies compared against another copy, an unresolved V gene accounts for under half, and the cause of the remainder is not known. This sample holds roughly 68,000 clones; 80% to 90% were observed only once. Clones ranked in the top ten supply approximately 15% of the sample. This TCR was recovered from an adult with an advanced solid tumor such as melanoma, head and neck, liver or kidney cancer. The source material was CD4+ or CD8+ T cells sorted from blood, sampled in a trial of the OX40 agonist ivuxolimab. The chain employs TRBV2 and TRBJ1-5; no D gene is confidently identified. The sequence in DNA is TGTGCCAGCAGTGAATTCAGCTATAGCAATCAGCCCCAGCATTTT. This codes for CASSEFSYSNQPQHF.